A single sample gave rise to the 18 T cell receptor beta chains below, sequenced in a study of T cell responses to AZD1222 COVID-19 vaccine (dated by TCRdb to 2020 to 2023). Receptor amplification or capture employed the immunoSEQ multiplex PCR assay. Drawn from immuneACCESS, this table holds only the in-frame rearrangements with V and J called that TCRdb kept. Clones are partly lost; checked studies trace under half to an unresolved V gene and leave the rest unexplained. The sample contains under 200,000 clones, roughly 92% of them found a single time. The ten largest make up less than 4% of the sample. The time point label corresponds to: about 28 days (+/-7) after the second vaccine dose. The sample's treatment or condition label, decoded: meningococcal conjugate vaccine given as trial control. This material consisted of peripheral blood, taken 28 days after the second dose of the MenACWY control vaccine. The receptors stem from an adult who received the MenACWY meningococcal vaccine as a control.

This clone was seen a few times. The chain recombines TRBV7-3 with TRBJ2-2, with D perhaps TRBD2 (5 bases). This CDR3 has 13 amino acids. Germline V gene lookup returns CDR1 SGHTA and CDR2 FQGTGA. The germline V and J ends were trimmed by 4 bases and 6 bases, with 9 bases remaining between them. DNA for the CDR3: TGTGCCAGCAGCTCACTAGTCTCCGGGGAGCTGTTTTTT. It codes for CASSSLVSGELFF.

This rearrangement joins TRBV10-3 to TRBJ2-1; D ambiguous. Looked up from germline, CDR1 is ENHRY and CDR2 is SYGVKD. Trimming left V 0 bases short and J 8 bases short, with 5 bases between. The CDR3 covers 12 residues. The CDR3, as DNA: TGTGCCATCAGTGAGTCGAAATATGAGCAGTTCTTC. Translation: CAISESKYEQFF.

CDR3 nucleotides: TGTGCTAGTGGTTTGGGGGGAAATACTGAAGCTTTCTTT. As protein: CASGLGGNTEAFF. The chain carries TRBV12-5 and TRBJ1-1, with D unresolved. The V end lost 1 base, the J end lost 5 bases, and 8 bases lay between the germline ends. Germline values: CDR1 LGHNT, CDR2 FRNRAP. This CDR3 is built from 13 residues. Variable domain in full (rest from reference TRBV12-5 and TRBJ1-1): DARVTQTPRHKVTEMGQEVTMRCQPILGHNTVFWYRQTMMQGLELLAYFRNRAPLDDSGMPKDRFSAEMPDATLATLKIQPSEPRDSAVYFCASGLGGNTEAFFGQGTRLTVV.

The J gene is TRBJ2-2, the V gene TRBV3-1 (or the pseudogene TRBV3-2), with D unresolved. The V and J ends lost 3 bases and 8 bases respectively, with 7 bases between them. Germline V gene lookup returns CDR1 LGHDT and CDR2 YNNKEL (reference sequence). This CDR3 has 12 residues. This CDR3 is CASSHRRGELFF. In DNA, the CDR3 is TGTGCCAGCAGCCACCGACGGGGGGAGCTGTTTTTT.

This clone was detected once. V is TRBV19 and J is TRBJ1-5, with TRBD1 identical over 7 bases. This CDR3 has 15 residues. Unmatched junction bases numbered 4, after V lost 5 bases and J lost 0 bases. Germline CDR1 reads LNHDA; CDR2 reads SQIVND (reference sequence). The CDR3 bases are TGTGCCAGTAGTCTGGACAGGCCTAGCAATCAGCCCCAGCATTTT. It yields the protein CASSLDRPSNQPQHF.

The CDR3 is CATRQGSMEQFF. Here the CDR3 DNA reads TGTGCCACCAGGCAGGGGTCCATGGAGCAGTTCTTC. V gene TRBV24-1 combines with J gene TRBJ2-1, with a tentative D call TRBD1 (6 bases). CDR1 is KGHDR and CDR2 is SFDVKD in the germline V gene. There are 12 residues in the CDR3. V shed 7 bases and J shed 10 bases, with 13 bases lying between them.

The chain couples TRBV25-1 to TRBJ1-5; TRBD1 matches 8 bases. The CDR3 loop spans 15 amino acids. J lost 5 bases, V lost 1 base, and 4 bases had no gene match. CDR1 and CDR2 from the germline V gene are MGHDK and SYGVNS. DNA of the CDR3: TGTGCCAGCAGTGAATTCTGGACAGGGCATCAGCCCCAGCATTTT. Translated: CASSEFWTGHQPQHF.

This chain connects TRBV21-1 to TRBJ1-2; TRBD1, the table's D call, lacks a check against the DNA. TRBV21-1 is labeled a pseudogene. The CDR3 runs to 17 residues. Written as DNA, the CDR3 is TGTGCCAGCGGAGACAGGGGGCGCCCCGCGCTTAACTATGGCTACACCTTC. Protein: CASGDRGRPALNYGYTF.

V and J are TRBV6-5 and TRBJ1-5; 7 nucleotides agree with TRBD1. Trimming took 7 bases from V and 0 from J; bases not matched to a gene: 0. Germline V lookup: CDR1 MNHEY, CDR2 SVGAGI. This CDR3 spans 13 amino acids. The CDR3 DNA sequence: TGTGCCAGCACAGGGGGTAGCAATCAGCCCCAGCATTTT. This sequence encodes CASTGGSNQPQHF.

The chain has TRBV21-1 and TRBJ2-2. TRBV21-1 constitutes a pseudogene. The length of the CDR3 is 15 residues. The CDR3 reads CASSPASRNTGELFF. DNA for the CDR3: TGTGCCAGCAGTCCAGCATCGCGGAACACCGGGGAGCTGTTTTTT.

This chain uses TRBV24-1 with TRBJ2-1; D gene unclear. Deletions cut 6 bases from V and 1 base from J, with 3 bases between. This CDR3 has 12 amino acids. Looked up from germline, CDR1 is KGHDR and CDR2 is SFDVKD. The CDR3 loop reads CATSSSYNEQFF. CDR3 coding DNA: TGTGCCACCAGTAGTTCCTACAATGAGCAGTTCTTC.

V and J are TRBV19 and TRBJ2-5; possible D gene TRBD2, 6 bases. V was cut by 6 bases and J by 4 bases, with 15 bases left in between. The germline gives CDR1 LNHDA, CDR2 SQIVND (reference sequence). There are 14 residues in the CDR3. The CDR3 nucleotides read TGTGCCAGTAGAGGTCGGGAGATCCCAGAGACCCAGTACTTC. Translating gives CASRGREIPETQYF.

This chain uses TRBV19 with TRBJ2-2; either TRBD1 or TRBD2 may fit D (5 bases each). With 5 bases removed from V and 6 bases from J, the gap between germline ends came to 7 bases. This CDR3 contains 12 residues. CDR1 and CDR2 from the germline V gene are LNHDA and SQIVND (reference sequence). The CDR3 sequence: CASSRGSGELFF. CDR3 bases: TGTGCCAGTAGTCGGGGCTCCGGGGAGCTGTTTTTT.

This sequence joins TRBV6-2 or TRBV6-3 and TRBJ1-2, with TRBD1 matching 7 bases. Looked up from germline, CDR1 is MNHEY and CDR2 is SVGEGT. Losses at the gene ends were 0 bases for V and 8 bases for J; bases not matched to a gene: 12. The CDR3 has 16 residues. The DNA of the CDR3 is TGTGCCAGCAGTTACTCTGGCTTGCAGAACAGGGGAGGCTACACCTTC. Protein sequence: CASSYSGLQNRGGYTF.

V and J are TRBV27 and TRBJ1-5; no clear D. The CDR3 has 15 residues. V was trimmed by 2 bases and J by 7 bases, leaving 15 bases between them. Per germline, CDR1 MNHEY and CDR2 SMNVEV (reference sequence). The CDR3 sequence: CASSLIRATGQPQHF. DNA of the CDR3: TGTGCCAGCAGTTTAATTCGGGCGACGGGCCAGCCCCAGCATTTT.

The rearrangement joins TRBV6-6 to TRBJ2-7, with D hard to call. Germline V gives CDR1 MNHNY, CDR2 SVGAGI (reference sequence). The CDR3 has 17 residues. V was trimmed by 5 bases and J by 2 bases, leaving 22 bases between them. CDR3 DNA sequence: TGTGCCAGCAGTCCGACACGATCCGGCACCCGACCCTACGAGCAGTACTTC. Translation: CASSPTRSGTRPYEQYF.

The chain joins TRBV4-2 to TRBJ2-3; D may match TRBD1 or TRBD2 (5 bases each). CDR1 and CDR2 (germline): LGHNA, YNFKEQ. Trimming left V 0 bases short and J 5 bases short, with 6 bases between. This CDR3 is 13 amino acids long. The CDR3: CASSQDGGDTQYF. CDR3 DNA sequence: TGTGCCAGCAGCCAAGATGGGGGAGATACGCAGTATTTT.

The J gene is TRBJ1-2, the V gene TRBV7-3; TRBD1 matches 7 bases. Trimming at V came to 5 bases and at J to 5 bases, leaving 5 bases not matched to a gene. This CDR3 is built from 13 residues. Germline CDR1 and CDR2: SGHTA and FQGTGA. The CDR3 nucleotides read TGTGCCAGCAGCCCTGGGACAGATTATGGCTACACCTTC. It specifies CASSPGTDYGYTF.